This T cell receptor beta chain was recovered during a study of blood T cell repertoires in COVID-19. Study context: Samples taken during acute and convalescent COVID-19 were collected in the United States, Italy and Spain.

CDR1 is SGHNT, CDR2 YYREEE, per germline (reference sequence). This CDR3 region has 15 residues. V dropped 4 bases and J dropped 0 bases, with 11 bases sitting between them. The assay was immunoSEQ multiplex PCR, and TCRdb's table has in-frame clones only and misses some. The table lists about 190,000 clones, 75% to 95% of them singletons. This TCR was recovered from a man aged 45-65 years with acute or convalescent COVID-19. The material sequenced was peripheral blood. The chain carries TRBV5-4 and TRBJ2-1; tentative D call: TRBD2 (5 bases). CDR3 DNA: TGTGCCAGCAGCAAGGACTTAGTCTCCTACAATGAGCAGTTCTTC. Its translation: CASSKDLVSYNEQFF.